The clone carrying this T cell receptor (beta chain) was detected many times. The junction shows a germline mismatch at one end, possibly a read error. The CDR3 regions of TCR beta were amplified from RNA transcripts. The TCR CDR3 was amplified in a first-round RT-PCR using the HTBI primer set. TCRdb processed the multiplex PCR reads anew with MiXCR; each CDR3 protein has one entry. This sample has roughly 240,000 distinct CDR3 sequences, with 16% found just once. The CDR3 is 15 residues long. Germline values: CDR1 MNHEY, CDR2 SVGAGI. This sample is drawn from a study of T cells in Graves' hyperthyroidism and ophthalmopathy.

The chain joins TRBV6-5 to TRBJ1-5, with a tentative D call TRBD1 (6 bases). The sample comprised blood. The receptor was isolated from a woman in her late teens or twenties with Graves' ophthalmopathy. CDR3 residues: CASSYSGESNQPQHF. The CDR3 DNA reads as TGTGCCAGCAGCTACTCAGGGGAGTCCAATCAGCCCCAGCATTTT.